Below, one T cell receptor beta chain is given with its context. Authors' data handling: Reference gene primer amplification yielded estimated nucleated cell counts. This table comes from immunoSEQ multiplex PCR, and its TCRdb copy is limited to in-frame clones, with some not included. The DNA gave D and trimming, while V, J and clone size come from that table. The sample includes roughly 250,000 clones, about 80% of them seen just once. These data originate in a study of blood T cell repertoires in COVID-19. About the study: The United States, Italy and Spain were the sources of the acute and convalescent COVID-19 samples. PBMCs, B-cell-depleted T cells, or T cells provided the cDNA or gDNA that made up the material.

Germline CDR1 and CDR2: MNHNS and SASEGT. V dropped 3 bases and J dropped 5; count of bases not matched to a gene: 13. There are 16 residues in the CDR3. The rearrangement uses TRBV6-1 and TRBJ2-7; TRBD2 matches at 7 bases. This receptor was identified in a woman of 80 years or more with acute or convalescent COVID-19. Sequenced input: peripheral blood. The CDR3 region is CASSDSGGSPKNEQYF. The CDR3 DNA sequence: TGTGCCAGCAGTGATTCGGGGGGATCTCCGAAAAACGAGCAGTACTTC.